At least ten counts were recorded for the clone carrying this T cell receptor (beta chain). Its antigen is unidentified. V gave up 5 bases and J gave up 2 bases, with 24 bases separating them. The CDR3 totals 17 residues. In germline, CDR1 is DFQATT, CDR2 SNEGSKA (reference sequence). Built from TCR beta cDNA, the libraries had unique molecular identifiers in them. MiXCR was run by TCRdb on the PCR reads, yielding one entry per CDR3 protein. The sample lists approximately 250,000 distinct CDR3 sequences, 36% occurring once. These data belong to a study of post-analysis software for immune sequencing data. Findings of the study overall: There was significantly lower normalized Chao1 diversity in multiple sclerosis patients than in controls. TRBV5-6, TRBV5-1 and TRBV20-1 belonged to a set of about 5 TRBV segments that were more frequent in patients than controls.

The sequence was collected from a girl aged 10-17 years with multiple sclerosis. What was sequenced was blood. The V call is TRBV20-1, the J call TRBJ2-5; D is possibly TRBD1 or TRBD2 (5 bases each). The CDR3 sequence is CSAGGWRHLTEQETQYF. The CDR3 DNA follows: TGCAGTGCTGGCGGGTGGCGTCACCTGACAGAGCAAGAGACCCAGTACTTC.